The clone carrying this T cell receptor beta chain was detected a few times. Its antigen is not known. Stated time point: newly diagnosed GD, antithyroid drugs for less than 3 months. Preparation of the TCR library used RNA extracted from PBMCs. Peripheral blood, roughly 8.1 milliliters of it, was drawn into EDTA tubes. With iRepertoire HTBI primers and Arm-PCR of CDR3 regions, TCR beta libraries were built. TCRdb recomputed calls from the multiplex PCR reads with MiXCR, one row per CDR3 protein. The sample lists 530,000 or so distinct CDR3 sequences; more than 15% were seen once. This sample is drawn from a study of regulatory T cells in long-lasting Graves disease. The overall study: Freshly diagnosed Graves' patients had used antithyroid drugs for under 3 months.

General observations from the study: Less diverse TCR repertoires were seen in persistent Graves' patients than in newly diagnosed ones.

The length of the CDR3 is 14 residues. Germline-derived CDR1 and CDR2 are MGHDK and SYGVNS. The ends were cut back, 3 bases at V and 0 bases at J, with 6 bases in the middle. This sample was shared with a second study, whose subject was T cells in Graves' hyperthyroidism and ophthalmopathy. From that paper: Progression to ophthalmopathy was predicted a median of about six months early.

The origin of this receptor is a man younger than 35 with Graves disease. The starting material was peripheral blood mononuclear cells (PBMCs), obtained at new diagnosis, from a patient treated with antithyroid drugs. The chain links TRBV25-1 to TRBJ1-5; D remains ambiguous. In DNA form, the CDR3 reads TGTGCCAGCAGTGAGGGAGATAGCAATCAGCCCCAGCATTTT. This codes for CASSEGDSNQPQHF.